The TCR beta chain described here comes from a study of read filtering for tumor transcriptome and immune sequencing. Study-level findings and limits: In IR-seq, single-read clonotypes were roughly 80% of clonotypes but around 3.2% of reads. IR-seq captured clonotypes deeper and more reliably than RNA-seq. Correlation between methods rose after single-read clonotypes were removed.

The library was built from 400 ng RNA with molecular barcoded adaptors for alpha/delta and beta/gamma chains. MiXCR, applied by TCRdb to the reads, yields one record per CDR3 protein. This table holds 37,000 or so distinct CDR3 sequences, roughly 13% found once. Trimming cost V 1 base and J 10 bases, with 18 bases left between them. Germline-derived CDR1 and CDR2 are SGHRS and YFSETQ. This CDR3 is built from 15 residues. In its sample, this clonotype was seen many times. Its target is unknown. The rearrangement uses TRBV5-1 and TRBJ2-1; TRBD1 is a possible D gene (6 bases). The receptor's source is a donor at least 40 years old with multiple myeloma. What was sequenced was a population of CD138-negative cells sorted from bone marrow. The CDR3 DNA reads as TGCGCCAGCAGCTTGTCTATCGGTTTTGGGGGCGAGCAGTTCTTC. Its translation is CASSLSIGFGGEQFF.